This T cell receptor (beta chain) was found in a study of OX40 agonist ivuxolimab in advanced cancers. Study overall: While on treatment, patients had intravenous ivuxolimab at 0.01 to 10 mg/kg every 2 weeks. A history of anti-PD-1, anti-PD-L1 or anti-CTLA-4 therapy was acceptable, and about 37% had some.

Sequenced by immunoSEQ multiplex PCR; TCRdb stores in-frame clones only, minus some. The profile shows 60,000 to 75,000 clones, 84% of them singletons. CDR3 length equals 14 residues. V lost 4 bases to trimming and J lost 6 bases; unmatched junction nucleotides: 1. In germline, CDR1 is PRHDT, CDR2 FYEKMQ (reference sequence). V and J are TRBV13 and TRBJ2-1; 12 positions match TRBD2. The specimen comprised CD4+ or CD8+ T cells sorted from blood, sampled in a trial of the OX40 agonist ivuxolimab. The sequence was collected from an adult with an advanced solid tumor such as melanoma, head and neck, liver or kidney cancer. The CDR3 bases are TGTGCCAGCAGCTCGGGACTAGCGGGCAATGAGCAGTTCTTC. Its protein is CASSSGLAGNEQFF.